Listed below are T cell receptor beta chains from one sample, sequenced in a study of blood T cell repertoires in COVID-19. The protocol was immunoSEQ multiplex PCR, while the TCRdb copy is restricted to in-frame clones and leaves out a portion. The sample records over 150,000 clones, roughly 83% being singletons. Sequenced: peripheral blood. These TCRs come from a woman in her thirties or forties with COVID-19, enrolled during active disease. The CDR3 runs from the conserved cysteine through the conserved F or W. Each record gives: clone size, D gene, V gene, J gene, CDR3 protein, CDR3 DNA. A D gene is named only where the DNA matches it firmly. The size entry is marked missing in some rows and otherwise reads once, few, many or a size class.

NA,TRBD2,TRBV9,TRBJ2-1,CASSTSGLAGLGEQFF,TGTGCCAGCAGCACCTCAGGGCTAGCGGGACTAGGGGAGCAGTTCTTC
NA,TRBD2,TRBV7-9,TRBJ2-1,CASSSSWERGGANEQFF,TGTGCCAGCAGCTCCTCTTGGGAGCGGGGGGGGGCTAATGAGCAGTTCTTC
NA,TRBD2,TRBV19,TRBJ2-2,CASSRIKLSGRKAGELFF,TGTGCCAGTAGCCGCATAAAGCTTAGCGGGAGGAAGGCCGGGGAGCTGTTTTTT
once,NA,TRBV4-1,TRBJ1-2,CASSQGVRTESYGYTF,TGCGCCAGCAGCCAAGGGGTGAGGACAGAGAGCTATGGCTACACCTTC
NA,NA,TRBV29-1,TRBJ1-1,CSVEPGNTEAFF,TGCAGCGTTGAGCCCGGGAACACTGAAGCTTTCTTT
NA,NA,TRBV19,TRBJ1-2,CASSIDTVGDYGYTF,TGTGCCAGTAGTATAGATACTGTTGGAGACTATGGCTACACCTTC
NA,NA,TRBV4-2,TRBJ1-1,CASSQSLLPGVEAFF,TGTGCCAGCAGCCAGAGCCTTCTCCCAGGCGTTGAAGCTTTCTTT
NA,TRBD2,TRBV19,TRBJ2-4,CASSTRRTSGLAKNIQYF,TGTGCCAGTAGTACCCGTCGGACTAGCGGTTTAGCCAAAAACATTCAGTACTTC
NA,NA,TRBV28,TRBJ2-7,CASSPRTAPYEQYF,TGTGCCAGCAGTCCCCGGACAGCCCCCTACGAGCAGTACTTC
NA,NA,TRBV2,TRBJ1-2,CASSGEFYGYTF,TGTGCCAGCAGTGGAGAATTCTATGGCTACACCTTC
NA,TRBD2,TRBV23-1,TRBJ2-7,CASSQGHRTCSSGTSDVYEQYF,TGCGCCAGCAGTCAAGGCCACCGTACATGCTCCTCCGGGACTAGCGATGTCTACGAGCAGTACTTC
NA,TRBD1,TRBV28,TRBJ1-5,CASSFLGQGVRNQPQHF,TGTGCCAGCAGTTTTCTAGGACAGGGTGTACGCAATCAGCCCCAGCATTTT
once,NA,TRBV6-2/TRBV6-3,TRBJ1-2,CASSYSLGYTF,TGTGCCAGCAGTTACTCCTTGGGCTACACCTTC
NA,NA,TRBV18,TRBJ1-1,CASSPELVGVGAFF,TGTGCCAGCTCACCTGAACTGGTAGGGGTTGGAGCTTTCTTT
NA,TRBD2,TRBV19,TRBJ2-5,CASSVAGGRQETQYF,TGTGCCAGTAGTGTAGCGGGAGGGCGGCAAGAGACCCAGTACTTC
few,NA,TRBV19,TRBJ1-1,CASSHTDRPFEAFF,TGTGCCAGTAGTCATACCGACAGGCCCTTTGAAGCTTTCTTT